The rows below give T cell receptor beta chains drawn from one sample of a study of early T cells in non-severe SARS-CoV-2 infection. MiXCR was run by TCRdb on the 5' RACE reads, yielding one entry per CDR3 protein. The sample has tens of thousands of distinct CDR3 sequences, 13% seen once; the top ten hold 7.5% to 9%. Sample: whole blood. The receptors come from an adult who was a healthcare worker with PCR-confirmed SARS-CoV-2 infection or an uninfected control (not recorded which). CDR3s include the opening cysteine and the closing phenylalanine or tryptophan. A D gene is named only where the DNA matches it firmly. Rows give clone size only sometimes, using once, few, many, or a class for an expanded clone.

CDR3 protein: CASSLSQTRPGETQYF
CDR3 DNA: TGTGCCAGCAGCTTGAGTCAGACTAGGCCAGGAGAGACCCAGTACTTC
J gene: TRBJ2-5
D gene: NA
clone size: NA
V gene: TRBV11-2

CDR3 protein: CASSFSQGTIHGYTF
CDR3 DNA: TGTGCCAGCAGCTTTTCGCAGGGAACAATTCATGGCTACACCTTC
J gene: TRBJ1-2
D gene: NA
clone size: many
V gene: TRBV11-2

CDR3 protein: CASSDRAQHF
CDR3 DNA: TGCGCCAGCAGTGACCGGGCCCAGCATTTT
J gene: TRBJ1-5
D gene: NA
clone size: few
V gene: TRBV10-1

CDR3 protein: CSVDGWTALKRTDTQYF
CDR3 DNA: TGCAGCGTTGATGGGTGGACAGCCCTAAAGAGAACAGATACGCAGTATTTT
J gene: TRBJ2-3
D gene: NA
clone size: few
V gene: TRBV29-1

CDR3 protein: CASSPPDREETQYF
CDR3 DNA: TGTGCCAGCAGCCCCCCAGACCGGGAAGAGACCCAGTACTTC
J gene: TRBJ2-5
D gene: NA
clone size: NA
V gene: TRBV7-2

CDR3 protein: CSARGSTSGNYNEQFF
CDR3 DNA: TGCAGTGCTAGAGGTTCGACTAGCGGGAATTACAATGAGCAGTTCTTC
J gene: TRBJ2-1
D gene: TRBD2
clone size: many
V gene: TRBV20-1

CDR3 protein: CASRTSADTQYF
CDR3 DNA: TGTGCCAGCAGGACTAGCGCAGATACGCAGTATTTT
J gene: TRBJ2-3
D gene: TRBD2
clone size: NA
V gene: TRBV12-3/TRBV12-4

CDR3 protein: CSVEVPKGGSTDTQYF
CDR3 DNA: TGCAGCGTTGAAGTACCCAAGGGGGGTTCCACAGATACGCAGTATTTT
J gene: TRBJ2-3
D gene: NA
clone size: NA
V gene: TRBV29-1

CDR3 protein: CSVVPGLAGNEQFF
CDR3 DNA: TGCAGCGTTGTTCCGGGACTAGCGGGGAATGAGCAGTTCTTC
J gene: TRBJ2-1
D gene: TRBD2
clone size: few
V gene: TRBV29-1

CDR3 protein: CASSLNSAYNEQFF
CDR3 DNA: TGTGCCAGCAGTTTAAATAGCGCATACAATGAGCAGTTCTTC
J gene: TRBJ2-1
D gene: NA
clone size: few
V gene: TRBV12-3/TRBV12-4

CDR3 protein: CASSSTALLYEQYF
CDR3 DNA: TGTGCCAGCAGTTCGACAGCCCTTTTGTACGAGCAGTACTTC
J gene: TRBJ2-7
D gene: NA
clone size: few
V gene: TRBV6-5

CDR3 protein: CASSFSGQVNSNQPQHF
CDR3 DNA: TGTGCCAGCAGTTTCTCGGGACAAGTTAATAGCAATCAGCCCCAGCATTTT
J gene: TRBJ1-5
D gene: NA
clone size: many
V gene: TRBV6-6

CDR3 protein: CASSRDGVNTEAFF
CDR3 DNA: TGTGCCAGCAGCCGGGACGGCGTGAACACTGAAGCTTTCTTT
J gene: TRBJ1-1
D gene: NA
clone size: many
V gene: TRBV7-6

CDR3 protein: CSASRPTGVVKTEAFF
CDR3 DNA: TGCAGTGCTAGTCGTCCCACAGGGGTAGTCAAGACTGAAGCTTTCTTT
J gene: TRBJ1-1
D gene: TRBD1
clone size: few
V gene: TRBV20-1

CDR3 protein: CASSLPLDLAYEQYF
CDR3 DNA: TGTGCCAGCAGTTTGCCCCTTGACTTAGCCTACGAGCAGTACTTC
J gene: TRBJ2-7
D gene: NA
clone size: many
V gene: TRBV28